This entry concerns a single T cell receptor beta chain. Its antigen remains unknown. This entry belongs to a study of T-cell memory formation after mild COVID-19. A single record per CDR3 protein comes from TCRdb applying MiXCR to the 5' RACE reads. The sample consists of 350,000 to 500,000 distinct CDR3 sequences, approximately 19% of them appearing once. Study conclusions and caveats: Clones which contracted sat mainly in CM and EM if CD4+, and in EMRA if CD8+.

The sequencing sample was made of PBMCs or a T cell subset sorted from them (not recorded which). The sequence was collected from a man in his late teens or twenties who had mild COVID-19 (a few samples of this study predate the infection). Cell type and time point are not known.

The CDR3 region has the DNA TGTGCCAGCAGCCAGTCCCTCCCCGGTGAGCAGTTCTTC. Its protein product is CASSQSLPGEQFF. The rearrangement links TRBV14 to TRBJ2-1; D is unclear. Germline CDR1 and CDR2: SGHDN and FVKESK. The length of the CDR3 is 13 residues. Trimming removed 3 bases from V and 9 bases from J, with 12 bases in between.